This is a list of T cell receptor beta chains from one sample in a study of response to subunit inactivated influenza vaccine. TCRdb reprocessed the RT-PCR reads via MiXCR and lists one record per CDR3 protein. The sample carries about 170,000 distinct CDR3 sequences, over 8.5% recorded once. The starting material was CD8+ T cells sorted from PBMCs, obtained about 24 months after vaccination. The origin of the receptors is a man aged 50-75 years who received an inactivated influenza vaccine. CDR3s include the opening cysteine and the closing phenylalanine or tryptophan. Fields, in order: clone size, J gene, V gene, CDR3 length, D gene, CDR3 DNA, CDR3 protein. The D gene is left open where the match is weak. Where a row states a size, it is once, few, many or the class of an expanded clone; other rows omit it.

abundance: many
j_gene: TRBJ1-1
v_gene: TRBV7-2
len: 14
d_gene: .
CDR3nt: TGTGCCAGCAGCGGATTGGGCGTAAACACTGAAGCTTTCTTT
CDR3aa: CASSGLGVNTEAFF

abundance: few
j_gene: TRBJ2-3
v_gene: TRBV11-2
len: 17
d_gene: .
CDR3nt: TGTGCCAGCAGCTTCAAGGCATTTGACCCTAGCACAGATACGCAGTATTTT
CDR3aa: CASSFKAFDPSTDTQYF

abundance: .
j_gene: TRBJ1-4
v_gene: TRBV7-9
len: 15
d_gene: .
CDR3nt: TGTGCCAGCAGCTTAGACGACTCAACTAATGAAAAACTGTTTTTT
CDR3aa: CASSLDDSTNEKLFF

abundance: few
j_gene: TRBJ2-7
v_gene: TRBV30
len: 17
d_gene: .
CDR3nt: TGTGCCTGGATTATCCCCGGGCAGGGTTCCAGCTCCTACGAGCAGTACTTC
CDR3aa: CAWIIPGQGSSSYEQYF

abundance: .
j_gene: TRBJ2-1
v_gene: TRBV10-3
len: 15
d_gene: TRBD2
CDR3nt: TGTGCCATCAGAGACCTAGCGGGAGAGGACAATGAGCAGTTCTTC
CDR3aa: CAIRDLAGEDNEQFF

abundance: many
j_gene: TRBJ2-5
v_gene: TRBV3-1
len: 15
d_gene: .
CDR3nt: TGTGCCAGCAGCCAAGTTTGGGGGGAGCAAGAGACCCAGTACTTC
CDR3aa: CASSQVWGEQETQYF

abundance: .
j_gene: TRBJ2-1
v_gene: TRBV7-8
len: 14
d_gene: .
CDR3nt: TGTGCCAGCAGCTTAGGCTCGACGTACAATGAGCAGTTCTTC
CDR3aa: CASSLGSTYNEQFF

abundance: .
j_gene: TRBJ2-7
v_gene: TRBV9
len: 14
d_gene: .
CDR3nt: TGTGCCAGCAGCGTATCCGGGGGGCAGAACGAGCAGTACTTC
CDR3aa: CASSVSGGQNEQYF

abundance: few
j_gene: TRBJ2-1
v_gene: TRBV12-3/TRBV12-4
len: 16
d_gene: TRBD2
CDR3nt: TGTGCCAGCAGTTTGCTTTGGGGCGGGAGAGGGGATGAGCAGTTCTTC
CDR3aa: CASSLLWGGRGDEQFF

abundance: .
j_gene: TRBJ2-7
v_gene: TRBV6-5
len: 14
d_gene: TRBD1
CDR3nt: TGTGCCAGCAGTTATGGGACAGCCTCCTACGAGCAGTACTTC
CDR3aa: CASSYGTASYEQYF

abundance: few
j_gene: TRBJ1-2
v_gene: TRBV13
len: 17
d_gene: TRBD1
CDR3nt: TGTGCCAGCAGCTGGGGTCGAGGCCAGGGGGGTAACTATGGCTACACCTTC
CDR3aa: CASSWGRGQGGNYGYTF

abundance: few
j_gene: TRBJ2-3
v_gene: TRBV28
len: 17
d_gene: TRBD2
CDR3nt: TGTGCCAGCAGTTTTCCCCCGGCGGGGGTCCCCACAGATACGCAGTATTTT
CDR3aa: CASSFPPAGVPTDTQYF

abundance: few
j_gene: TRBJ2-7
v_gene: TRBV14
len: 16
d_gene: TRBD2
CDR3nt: TGTGCCAGCAGCCTTGGGGCTAGCGGGGTCTCCTACGAGCAGTACTTC
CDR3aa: CASSLGASGVSYEQYF

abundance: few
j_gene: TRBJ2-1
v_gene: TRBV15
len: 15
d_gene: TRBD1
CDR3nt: TGTGCCACCAGCAGAGAGGGACAGGGGAAGAATGAGCAGTTCTTC
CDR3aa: CATSREGQGKNEQFF

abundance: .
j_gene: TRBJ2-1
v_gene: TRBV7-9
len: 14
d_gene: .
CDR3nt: TGTGCCAGCAGCCCGACACGGGGCTGGGGGGAGCAGTTCTTC
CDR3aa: CASSPTRGWGEQFF

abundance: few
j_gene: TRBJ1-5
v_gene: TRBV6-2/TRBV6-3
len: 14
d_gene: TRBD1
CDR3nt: TGTGCCAGCAGTTCGACAGGGGTCCATCAGCCCCAGCATTTT
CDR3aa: CASSSTGVHQPQHF

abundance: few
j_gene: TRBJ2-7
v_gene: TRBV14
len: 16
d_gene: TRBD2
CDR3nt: TGTGCCAGCAGCCAAGATTTAGGCGGGGGGTCCTACGAGCAGTACTTC
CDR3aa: CASSQDLGGGSYEQYF

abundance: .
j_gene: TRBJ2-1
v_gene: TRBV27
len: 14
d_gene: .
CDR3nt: TGTGCCAGCAGTGCCACAGGGCCCTACAATGAGCAGTTCTTC
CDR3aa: CASSATGPYNEQFF

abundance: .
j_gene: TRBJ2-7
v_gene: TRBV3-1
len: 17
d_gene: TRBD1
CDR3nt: TGTGCCTGCAGCAAGGAGGGACAGGGGACGCACTCCTACGAGCAGTACTTC
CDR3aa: CACSKEGQGTHSYEQYF

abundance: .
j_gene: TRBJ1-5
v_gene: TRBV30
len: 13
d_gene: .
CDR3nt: TGTGCCTGGAGTCCGGGGTTTCGGCAGCCCCAGCATTTT
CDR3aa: CAWSPGFRQPQHF